This is a list of T cell receptor beta chains from one sample in a study of blood T cell repertoires in COVID-19. Data came from immunoSEQ multiplex PCR; TCRdb stores just in-frame clones and leaves some out. The table shows 370,000 or so clones, with roughly four fifths occurring only once. The sample consisted of peripheral blood. Receptor source: a human donor with acute or convalescent COVID-19. The donor label of this sample is uncertain. CDR3s include the opening cysteine and the closing phenylalanine or tryptophan. A D gene is named only where the DNA matches it firmly. Part of the rows lack a size; the others show once, few, many or a class for expanded clones.

>.|TRBJ1-1|.|TRBV28
CASSLLVNTEAFF
TGTGCCAGCAGTTTATTAGTGAACACTGAAGCTTTCTTT
>.|TRBJ1-6|.|TRBV2
CASSLLNSPLHF
TGTGCCAGCTCTCTTCTTAATTCACCCCTCCACTTT
>.|TRBJ1-1|TRBD1|TRBV5-1
CASSRSGQGYTEAFF
TGCGCCAGCAGCCGATCGGGACAGGGATATACTGAAGCTTTCTTT
>.|TRBJ2-3|.|TRBV24-1
CATSDSRDITSPDTQYF
TGTGCCACCAGTGATTCCCGGGACATCACATCTCCCGATACGCAGTATTTT
>.|TRBJ2-7|.|TRBV15
CATSRGPGSSYEQYF
TGTGCCACCAGCAGAGGTCCAGGTTCCTCCTACGAGCAGTACTTC
>.|TRBJ2-7|TRBD1|TRBV27
CASSNYRDSGYEQYF
TGTGCCAGCAGTAATTACCGGGACAGTGGTTACGAGCAGTACTTC
>.|TRBJ2-3|.|TRBV19
CASIRGSDTQYF
TGTGCCAGTATAAGGGGATCAGATACGCAGTATTTT
>.|TRBJ2-7|.|TRBV15
CATSRGQYEQYF
TGTGCCACCAGCAGAGGACAGTACGAGCAGTACTTC
>.|TRBJ2-5|TRBD1|TRBV7-9
CASSRDRGNQETQYF
TGTGCCAGCAGCAGGGACAGGGGAAATCAAGAGACCCAGTACTTC
>once|TRBJ1-1|.|TRBV19
CASSIEGRVGTEAFF
TGTGCCAGTAGTATAGAGGGGAGGGTTGGCACTGAAGCTTTCTTT
>.|TRBJ2-5|.|TRBV5-1
CASSLGGQSEETQYF
TGCGCCAGCAGCTTGGGTGGTCAGTCAGAAGAGACCCAGTACTTC
>.|TRBJ1-5|.|TRBV6-5
CASSPSVGQPQHF
TGTGCCAGCAGTCCTTCAGTGGGCCAGCCCCAGCATTTT
>.|TRBJ2-1|.|TRBV4-1
CASSPSRDPDNEQFF
TGCGCCAGCAGTCCAAGCCGGGATCCTGACAATGAGCAGTTCTTC
>.|TRBJ1-2|.|TRBV19
CASTVRGARGYGYTF
TGTGCCAGTACGGTGCGGGGGGCCCGGGGCTATGGCTACACCTTC
>.|TRBJ2-4|.|TRBV19
CASSSRDFAKNIQYF
TGTGCCAGTAGTAGCCGGGACTTTGCCAAAAACATTCAGTACTTC
>.|TRBJ1-4|.|TRBV6-5
CASRGPGANEKLFF
TGTGCCAGCAGAGGACCGGGGGCTAATGAAAAACTGTTTTTT
>.|TRBJ1-2|.|TRBV5-1
CASSAEGYGYTF
TGCGCCAGCAGCGCGGAAGGCTATGGCTACACCTTC
>few|TRBJ1-1|.|TRBV5-8
CASKSGSTANTEAFF
TGTGCCAGCAAATCCGGTAGTACAGCGAACACTGAAGCTTTCTTT
>.|TRBJ2-1|TRBD1|TRBV2
CASNERDRGSYNEQFF
TGTGCCAGCAATGAGAGGGACAGGGGCTCCTACAATGAGCAGTTCTTC
>.|TRBJ2-3|.|TRBV27
CASRADSADTQYF
TGTGCCAGCAGGGCGGATAGCGCAGATACGCAGTATTTT